The source of this T cell receptor beta chain is a study of T cell repertoires in cytomegalovirus infection. Via MiXCR, TCRdb re-called the reads, giving one row per CDR3 protein. The sample has roughly 200,000 distinct CDR3 sequences, around two fifths seen once; the top ten hold about 60%. Germline CDR1 and CDR2: SGHTA and FQGTGA. The CDR3 covers 17 residues. J lost 0 bases, V lost 4 bases, and 11 bases had no gene match. A few counts support this clonotype. Antigen: not known. The sequences come from CD8+ T cells from cultured PBMCs, collected from culture after CMV antigen stimulation. V gene TRBV7-3 combines with J gene TRBJ1-1; TRBD1 agrees at 7 bases. This clonotype originated in a human donor in good health (CMV status not recorded). Some clones in this sample may be carry-over from other donors' samples. CDR3 amino acids: CASSSEGRQGLNTEAFF. The CDR3 bases are TGTGCCAGCAGCTCAGAAGGTAGACAGGGATTGAACACTGAAGCTTTCTTT.